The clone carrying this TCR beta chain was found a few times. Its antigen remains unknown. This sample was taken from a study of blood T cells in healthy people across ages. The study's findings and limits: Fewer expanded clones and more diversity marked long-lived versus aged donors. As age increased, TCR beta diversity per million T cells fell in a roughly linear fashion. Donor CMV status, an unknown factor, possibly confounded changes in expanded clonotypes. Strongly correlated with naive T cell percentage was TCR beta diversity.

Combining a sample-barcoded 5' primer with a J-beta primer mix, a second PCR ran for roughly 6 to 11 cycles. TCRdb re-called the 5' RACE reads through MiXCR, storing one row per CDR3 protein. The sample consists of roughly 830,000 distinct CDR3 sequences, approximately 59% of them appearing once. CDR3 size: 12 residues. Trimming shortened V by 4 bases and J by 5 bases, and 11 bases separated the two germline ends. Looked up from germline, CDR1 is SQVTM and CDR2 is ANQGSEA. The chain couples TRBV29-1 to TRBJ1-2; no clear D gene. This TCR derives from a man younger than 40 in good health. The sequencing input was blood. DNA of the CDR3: TGCAGCGTTGGGGGAGACCAATATGGCTACACCTTC. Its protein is CSVGGDQYGYTF.